Shown below are 7 T cell receptor beta chains from a single sample sequenced in a study of blood T cell repertoires in COVID-19 (TCRdb year 2020). Library creation used the immunoSEQ multiplex PCR assay. The table was pulled from immuneACCESS by TCRdb, which kept in-frame rearrangements only. Such tables lose some clones; where checked, under half of the loss comes from unresolved V genes, and the rest has no known cause. The sample table holds about 59,000 clones, of which 65% to 90% were seen once. The ten largest account for 28% of the sample. Material for sequencing was peripheral blood. These receptors came from a woman at least 80 years old with active or convalescent COVID-19.

The chain combines TRBV19 with TRBJ1-2, with 9 bases lining up with TRBD1. The CDR3 covers 13 residues. With V trimmed by 5 bases and J by 4 bases, 2 bases remained unmatched. In germline, CDR1 is LNHDA, CDR2 SQIVND (reference sequence). CDR3 DNA: TGTGCCAGTAGTCCGGGACAGGGCTATGGCTACACCTTC. Amino acids: CASSPGQGYGYTF.

The DNA for the CDR3 is TGCGCCAGCAGAATTTTCGGGAACTACGAGCAGTACTTC. As protein: CASRIFGNYEQYF. This chain joins TRBV10-2 and TRBJ2-7; possibly TRBD2 for D (5 bases). This CDR3 is built from 13 residues. Per germline, CDR1 WSHSY and CDR2 SAAADI. V lost 6 bases and J 3 bases, leaving 12 bases between the germline ends.

The genes are TRBV3-1 (or the pseudogene TRBV3-2) and TRBJ1-2; D gene unclear. The CDR3 extends over 15 amino acids. Trimming took off 1 base at V and 5 bases at J, with 14 bases between the two ends. The germline gives CDR1 LGHDT, CDR2 YNNKEL (reference sequence). In DNA form, the CDR3 reads TGTGCCAGCAGCCAAGGTGGCGGAAGAGTTTATGGCTACACCTTC. Protein sequence: CASSQGGGRVYGYTF.

This rearrangement joins TRBV27 to TRBJ1-1; weak D call: TRBD1 (6 bases). CDR3 length equals 13 residues. The germline V gene encodes CDR1 MNHEY and CDR2 SMNVEV (reference sequence). The ends were cut back, 5 bases at V and 9 bases at J, with 16 bases in the middle. CDR3: CASSGGGHRQAFF. CDR3 coding DNA: TGTGCCAGCAGTGGGGGGGGACACAGACAAGCTTTCTTT.

The chain carries TRBV5-1 and TRBJ2-5, with D possibly being TRBD2 (6 bases). The CDR3 runs to 17 residues. Germline assignment: CDR1 SGHRS and CDR2 YFSETQ. V gave up 2 bases and J gave up 0 bases, with 17 bases separating them. In DNA form, the CDR3 reads TGCGCCAGCAGCTTCCTAGGTCCGGGGGTAAACCAAGAGACCCAGTACTTC. Translating gives CASSFLGPGVNQETQYF.

The chain couples TRBV9 to TRBJ2-3; D is perhaps TRBD2 (6 bases). CDR1 and CDR2 from the germline V gene are SGDLS and YYNGEE. V shed 4 bases and J shed 2 bases, with 14 bases lying between them. The CDR3 loop spans 15 amino acids. CDR3 in amino acids: CASSSGTAHTDTQYF. DNA for the CDR3: TGTGCCAGCAGCTCCGGGACTGCACACACAGATACGCAGTATTTT.

DNA for the CDR3: TGTGCCAGTAGTGCCGGACTAGCGGGGGCCAATCACATCCCCAATGAGCAGTTCTTC. It specifies CASSAGLAGANHIPNEQFF. The genes are TRBV19 and TRBJ2-1; 13 nucleotides align to TRBD2. J was trimmed by 6 bases and V by 5 bases; bases with no gene match: 16. CDR3 length equals 19 residues. CDR1 and CDR2 (germline): LNHDA, SQIVND (reference sequence).